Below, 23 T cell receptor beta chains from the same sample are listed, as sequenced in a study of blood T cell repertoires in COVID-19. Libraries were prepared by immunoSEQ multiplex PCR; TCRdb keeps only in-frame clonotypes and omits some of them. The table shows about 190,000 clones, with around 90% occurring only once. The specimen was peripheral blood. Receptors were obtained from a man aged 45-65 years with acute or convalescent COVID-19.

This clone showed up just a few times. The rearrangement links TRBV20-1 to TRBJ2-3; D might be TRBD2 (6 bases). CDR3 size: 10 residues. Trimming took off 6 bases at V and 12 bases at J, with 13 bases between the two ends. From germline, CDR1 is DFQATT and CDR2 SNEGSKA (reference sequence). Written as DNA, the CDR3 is TGCAGTGCGGGGGACTCCTTACAGTATTTT. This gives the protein CSAGDSLQYF.

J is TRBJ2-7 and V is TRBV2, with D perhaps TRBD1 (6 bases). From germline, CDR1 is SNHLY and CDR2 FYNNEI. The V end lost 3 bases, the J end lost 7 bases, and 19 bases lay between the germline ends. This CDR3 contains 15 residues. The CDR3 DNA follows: TGTGCCAGCAGTGATAGGTCGACAGGATGGGGGGAGCAGTACTTC. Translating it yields CASSDRSTGWGEQYF.

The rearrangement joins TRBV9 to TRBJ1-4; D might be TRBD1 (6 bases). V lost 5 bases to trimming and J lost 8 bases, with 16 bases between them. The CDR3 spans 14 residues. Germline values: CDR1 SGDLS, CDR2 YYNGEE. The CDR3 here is CASSASGASEKLFF. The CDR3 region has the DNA TGTGCCAGCAGTGCTTCAGGGGCCTCGGAAAAACTGTTTTTT.

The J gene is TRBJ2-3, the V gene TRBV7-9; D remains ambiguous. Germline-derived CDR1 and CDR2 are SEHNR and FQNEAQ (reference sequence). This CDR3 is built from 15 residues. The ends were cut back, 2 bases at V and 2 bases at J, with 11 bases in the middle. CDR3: CASSLLPVDTDTQYF. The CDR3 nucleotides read TGTGCCAGCAGCTTACTCCCAGTTGACACAGATACGCAGTATTTT.

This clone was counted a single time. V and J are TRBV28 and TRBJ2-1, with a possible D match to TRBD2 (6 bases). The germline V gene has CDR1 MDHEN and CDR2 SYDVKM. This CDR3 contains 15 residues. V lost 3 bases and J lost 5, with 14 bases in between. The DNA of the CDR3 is TGTGCCAGCAGTTTTCTCCAGCGGGCTGACAATGAGCAGTTCTTC. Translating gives CASSFLQRADNEQFF.

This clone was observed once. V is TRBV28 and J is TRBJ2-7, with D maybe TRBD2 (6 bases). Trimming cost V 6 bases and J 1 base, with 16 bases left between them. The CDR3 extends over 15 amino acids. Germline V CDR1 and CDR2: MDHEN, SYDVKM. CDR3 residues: CASSLEGLGSYEQYF. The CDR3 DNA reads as TGTGCCAGCAGCCTGGAGGGGCTAGGTTCCTACGAGCAGTACTTC.

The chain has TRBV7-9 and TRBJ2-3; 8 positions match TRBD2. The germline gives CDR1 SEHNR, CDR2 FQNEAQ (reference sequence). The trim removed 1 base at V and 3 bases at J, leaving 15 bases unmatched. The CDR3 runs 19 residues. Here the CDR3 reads CASSLVDSGTQGMTDTQYF. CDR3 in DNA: TGTGCCAGCAGCTTAGTCGATAGCGGGACGCAGGGTATGACAGATACGCAGTATTTT.

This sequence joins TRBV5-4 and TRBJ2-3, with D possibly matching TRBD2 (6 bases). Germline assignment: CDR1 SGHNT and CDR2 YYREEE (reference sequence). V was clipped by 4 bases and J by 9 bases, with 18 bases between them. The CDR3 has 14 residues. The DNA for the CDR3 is TGTGCCAGCAGCCCACCGGAGGGTGGCGGGACGCAGTATTTT. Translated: CASSPPEGGGTQYF.

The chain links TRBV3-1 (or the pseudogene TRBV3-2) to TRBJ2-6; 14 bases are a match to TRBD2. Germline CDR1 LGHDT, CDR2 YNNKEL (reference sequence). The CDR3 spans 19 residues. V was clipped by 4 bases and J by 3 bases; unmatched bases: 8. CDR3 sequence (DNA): TGTGCCAGCAGCCCCTATACGGGACTAGCGGGAGTTGGGGCCAACGTCCTGACTTTC. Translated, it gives CASSPYTGLAGVGANVLTF.

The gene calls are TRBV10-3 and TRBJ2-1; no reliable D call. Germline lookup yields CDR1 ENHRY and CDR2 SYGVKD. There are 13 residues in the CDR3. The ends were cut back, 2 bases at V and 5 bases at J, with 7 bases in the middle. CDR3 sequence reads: CAISEAMDNEQFF. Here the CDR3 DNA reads TGTGCCATCAGTGAGGCGATGGACAATGAGCAGTTCTTC.

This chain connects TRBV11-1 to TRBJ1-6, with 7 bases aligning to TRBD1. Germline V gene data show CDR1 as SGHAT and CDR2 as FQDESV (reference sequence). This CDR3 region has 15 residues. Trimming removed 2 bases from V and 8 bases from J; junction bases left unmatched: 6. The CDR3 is CASSLYAGGHSPLHF. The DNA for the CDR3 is TGTGCCAGCAGCTTATACGCAGGGGGTCATTCACCCCTCCACTTT.

The CDR3: CASRAGQGLNEKLFF. CDR3 coding DNA: TGTGCCAGCAGGGCGGGACAGGGCCTTAATGAAAAACTGTTTTTT. The rearrangement uses TRBV28 and TRBJ1-4; 9 bases agree with TRBD1. CDR1 is MDHEN, CDR2 SYDVKM, per germline. V gave up 6 bases and J gave up 4 bases; unmatched junction bases: 6. This CDR3 spans 15 amino acids.

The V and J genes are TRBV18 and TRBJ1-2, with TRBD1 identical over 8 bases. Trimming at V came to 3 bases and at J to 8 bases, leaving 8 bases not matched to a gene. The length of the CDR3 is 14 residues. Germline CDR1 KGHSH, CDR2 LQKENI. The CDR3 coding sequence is TGTGCCAGCTCACCTGACAGGGGTTTATTCGGCTACACCTTC. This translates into CASSPDRGLFGYTF.

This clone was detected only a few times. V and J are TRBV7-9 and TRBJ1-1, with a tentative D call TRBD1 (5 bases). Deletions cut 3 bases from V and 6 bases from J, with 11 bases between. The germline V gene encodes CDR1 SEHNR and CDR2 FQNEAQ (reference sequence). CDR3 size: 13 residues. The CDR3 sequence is CASSFQGYAEAFF. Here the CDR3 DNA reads TGTGCCAGCAGCTTCCAGGGCTACGCTGAAGCTTTCTTT.

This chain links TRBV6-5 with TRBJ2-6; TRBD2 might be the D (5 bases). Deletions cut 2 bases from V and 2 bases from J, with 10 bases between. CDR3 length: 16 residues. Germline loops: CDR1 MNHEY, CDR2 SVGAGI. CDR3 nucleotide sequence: TGTGCCAGCAGTTACACGCGGGCGGCTGGGGCCAACGTCCTGACTTTC. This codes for CASSYTRAAGANVLTF.

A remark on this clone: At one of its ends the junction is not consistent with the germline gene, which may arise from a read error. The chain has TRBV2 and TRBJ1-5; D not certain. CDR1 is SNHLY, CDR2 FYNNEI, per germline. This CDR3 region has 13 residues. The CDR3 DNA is TGTGCCAGCAGAGAAGGCAGATTTCAGCCCCAGCATTTT. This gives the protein CASREGRFQPQHF.

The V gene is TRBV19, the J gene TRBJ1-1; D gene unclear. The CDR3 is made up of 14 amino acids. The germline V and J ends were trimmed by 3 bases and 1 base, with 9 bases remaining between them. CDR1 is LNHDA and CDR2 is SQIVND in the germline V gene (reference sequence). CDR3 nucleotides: TGTGCCAGTAGTATCATGGTGAGGAACACTGAAGCTTTCTTT. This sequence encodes CASSIMVRNTEAFF.

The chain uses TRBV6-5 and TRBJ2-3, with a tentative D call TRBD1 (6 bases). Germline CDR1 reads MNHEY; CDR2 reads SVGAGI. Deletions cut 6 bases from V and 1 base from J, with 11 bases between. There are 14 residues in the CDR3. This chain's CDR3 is CASSLRQGTDTQYF. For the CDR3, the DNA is TGTGCCAGCAGCTTACGACAGGGCACAGATACGCAGTATTTT.

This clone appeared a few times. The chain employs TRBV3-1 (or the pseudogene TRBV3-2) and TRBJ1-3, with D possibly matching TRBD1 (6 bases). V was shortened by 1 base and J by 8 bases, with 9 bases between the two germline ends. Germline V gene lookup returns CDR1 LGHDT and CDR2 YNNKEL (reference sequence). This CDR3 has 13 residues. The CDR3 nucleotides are TGTGCCAGCAGCCAAGGAGGGGGACACACCATATATTTT. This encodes CASSQGGGHTIYF.

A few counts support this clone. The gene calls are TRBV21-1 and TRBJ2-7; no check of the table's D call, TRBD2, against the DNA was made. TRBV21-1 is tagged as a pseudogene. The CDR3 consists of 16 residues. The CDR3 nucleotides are TGTGCCAGCAGCAAAGCAGCCACCGGGCCCCCGGGGGAGCAGTACGTC. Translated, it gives CASSKAATGPPGEQYV.

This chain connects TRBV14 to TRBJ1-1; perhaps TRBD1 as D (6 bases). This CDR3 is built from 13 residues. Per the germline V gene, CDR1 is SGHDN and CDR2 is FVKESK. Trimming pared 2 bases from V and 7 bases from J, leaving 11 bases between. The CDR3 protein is CASSQTTGSEAFF. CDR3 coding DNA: TGTGCCAGCAGCCAAACTACAGGGAGTGAAGCTTTCTTT. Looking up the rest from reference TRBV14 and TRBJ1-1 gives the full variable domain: EAGVTQFPSHSVIEKGQTVTLRCDPISGHDNLYWYRRVMGKEIKFLLHFVKESKQDESGMPNNRFLAERTGGTYSTLKVQPAELEDSGVYFCASSQTTGSEAFFGQGTRLTVV.

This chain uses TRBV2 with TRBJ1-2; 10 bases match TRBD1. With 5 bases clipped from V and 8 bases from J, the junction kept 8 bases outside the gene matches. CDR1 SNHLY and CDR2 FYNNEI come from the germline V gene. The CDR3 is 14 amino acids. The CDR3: CASSTNGQGGGYTF. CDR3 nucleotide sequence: TGTGCCAGCAGTACCAACGGACAGGGGGGAGGCTACACCTTC.

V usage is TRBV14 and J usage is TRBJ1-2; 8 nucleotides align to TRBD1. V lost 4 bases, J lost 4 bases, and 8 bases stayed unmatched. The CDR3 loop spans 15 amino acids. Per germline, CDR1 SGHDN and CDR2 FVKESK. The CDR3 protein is CASSLRQGWSYGYTF. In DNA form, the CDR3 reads TGTGCCAGCAGCCTCAGACAGGGGTGGTCCTATGGCTACACCTTC.